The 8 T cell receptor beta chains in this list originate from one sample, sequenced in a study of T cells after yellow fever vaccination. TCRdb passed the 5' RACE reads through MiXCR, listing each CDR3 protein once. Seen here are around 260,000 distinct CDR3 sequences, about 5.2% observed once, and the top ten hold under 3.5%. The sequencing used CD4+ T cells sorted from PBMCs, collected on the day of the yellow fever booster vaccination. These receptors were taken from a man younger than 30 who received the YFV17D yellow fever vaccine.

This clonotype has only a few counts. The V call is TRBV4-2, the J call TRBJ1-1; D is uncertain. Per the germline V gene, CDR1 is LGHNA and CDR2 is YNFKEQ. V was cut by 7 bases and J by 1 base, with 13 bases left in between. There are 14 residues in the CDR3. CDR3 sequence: CASKLSRTNTEAFF. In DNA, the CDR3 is TGTGCCAGCAAATTATCGCGGACGAACACTGAAGCTTTCTTT.

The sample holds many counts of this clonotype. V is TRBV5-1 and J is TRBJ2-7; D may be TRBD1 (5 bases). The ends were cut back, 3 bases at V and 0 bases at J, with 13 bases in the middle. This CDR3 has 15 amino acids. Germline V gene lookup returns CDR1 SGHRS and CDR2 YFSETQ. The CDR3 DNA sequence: TGCGCCAGCAGCTCAGGACCAGGGTACTCCTACGAGCAGTACTTC. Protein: CASSSGPGYSYEQYF.

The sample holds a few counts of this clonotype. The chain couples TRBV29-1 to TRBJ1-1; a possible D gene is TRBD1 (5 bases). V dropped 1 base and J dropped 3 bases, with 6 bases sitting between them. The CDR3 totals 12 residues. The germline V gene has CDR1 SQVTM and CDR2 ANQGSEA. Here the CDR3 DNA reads TGCAGCGTTGAAGTCAGGGACACTGAAGCTTTCTTT. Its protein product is CSVEVRDTEAFF.

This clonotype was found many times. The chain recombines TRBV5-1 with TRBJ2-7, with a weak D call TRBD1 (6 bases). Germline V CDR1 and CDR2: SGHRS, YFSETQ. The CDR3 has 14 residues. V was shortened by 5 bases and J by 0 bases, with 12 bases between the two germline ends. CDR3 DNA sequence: TGCGCCAGCAGGGGCGACAGGAGCTCCTACGAGCAGTACTTC. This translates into CASRGDRSSYEQYF.

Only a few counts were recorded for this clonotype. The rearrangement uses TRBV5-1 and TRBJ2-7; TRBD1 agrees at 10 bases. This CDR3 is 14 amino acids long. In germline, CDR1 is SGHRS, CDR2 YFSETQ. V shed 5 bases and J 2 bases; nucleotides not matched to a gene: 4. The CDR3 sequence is CASRFGQGAYEQYF. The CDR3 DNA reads TGCGCCAGCAGGTTTGGACAGGGGGCCTACGAGCAGTACTTC.

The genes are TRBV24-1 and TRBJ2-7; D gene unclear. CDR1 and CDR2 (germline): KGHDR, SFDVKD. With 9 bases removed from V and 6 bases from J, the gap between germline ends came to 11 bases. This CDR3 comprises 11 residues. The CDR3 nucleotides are TGTGCCACCCCCCCTCTCGGCGAGCAGTACGTC. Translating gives CATPPLGEQYV.

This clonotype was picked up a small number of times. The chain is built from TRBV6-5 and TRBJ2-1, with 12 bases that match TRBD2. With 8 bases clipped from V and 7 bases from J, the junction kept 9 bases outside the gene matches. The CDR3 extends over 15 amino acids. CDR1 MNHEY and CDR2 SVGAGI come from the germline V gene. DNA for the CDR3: TGTGCCAGCCGCTCCGGGACTAGCGGGTATAATGAGCAGTTCTTC. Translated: CASRSGTSGYNEQFF.

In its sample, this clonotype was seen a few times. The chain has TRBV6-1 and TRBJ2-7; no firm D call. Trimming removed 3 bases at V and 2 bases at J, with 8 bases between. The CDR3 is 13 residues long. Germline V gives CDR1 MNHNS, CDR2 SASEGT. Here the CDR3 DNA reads TGTGCCAGCAGTGAGGCAGGCCCCTACGAGCAGTACGTC. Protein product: CASSEAGPYEQYV.